The 26 T cell receptor beta chains reported below all come from one sample, sequenced in a study of T cells in Graves' hyperthyroidism and ophthalmopathy. From RNA transcripts, TCR beta CDR3 regions were amplified. An initial round of RT-PCR targeting the TCR CDR3 relied on the HTBI primer set. TCRdb re-derived calls from the multiplex PCR reads in MiXCR, one entry per CDR3 protein. The sample shows some 500,000 distinct CDR3 sequences, under 15% of them seen only once. The source material was blood. Source of these receptors: a woman aged 18-30 years with Graves' hyperthyroidism.

The sample holds a few counts of this clonotype. The chain joins TRBV5-6 to TRBJ2-7, with TRBD2 matching 11 bases. The length of the CDR3 is 14 residues. Germline CDR1 reads SGHDT; CDR2 reads YYEEEE. V trimming: 1 base; J trimming: 5 bases; junction bases outside the gene matches: 2. This CDR3 is CASSLTGLADEQYV. CDR3 DNA: TGTGCCAGCAGCTTGACGGGACTAGCGGACGAGCAGTACGTC.

The V gene is TRBV7-6, the J gene TRBJ1-5, with TRBD1 as a possible D gene (5 bases). The CDR3 is 14 residues long. The germline V gene has CDR1 SGHVS and CDR2 FNYEAQ. Trimming left V 1 base short and J 3 bases short, with 7 bases between. The CDR3: CASSLGRVNQPQHF. In DNA form, the CDR3 reads TGTGCCAGCAGCTTAGGCAGGGTCAATCAGCCCCAGCATTTT. Variable domain in full (rest from reference TRBV7-6 and TRBJ1-5): GAGVSQSPRYKVTKRGQDVALRCDPISGHVSLYWYRQALGQGPEFLTYFNYEAQQDKSGLPNDRFSAERPEGSISTLTIQRTEQRDSAMYRCASSLGRVNQPQHFGDGTRLSIL.

This clonotype was observed many times. The V call is TRBV24-1, the J call TRBJ2-3; D may be TRBD2 (6 bases). CDR3 length: 16 residues. V was pared by 1 base and J by 0 bases, with 10 bases between. Germline-derived CDR1 and CDR2 are KGHDR and SFDVKD. The DNA for the CDR3 is TGTGCCACCAGTGATTTTTCCGGGACTAGCACAGATACGCAGTATTTT. Translated: CATSDFSGTSTDTQYF.

This clonotype was seen at least ten times. The gene calls are TRBV6-1 and TRBJ1-1; D is unclear. V was shortened by 5 bases and J by 6 bases, with 16 bases between the two germline ends. Germline CDR1 reads MNHNS; CDR2 reads SASEGT. The CDR3 consists of 14 residues. DNA of the CDR3: TGTGCCAGCAGTTTATTCGGCTCGGGCTCTGAAGCTTTCTTT. Translated: CASSLFGSGSEAFF.

In this sample, this clonotype turned up many times. This sequence joins TRBV5-1 and TRBJ2-7; tentatively, D is TRBD1 (6 bases). V lost 2 bases, J lost 3 bases, and 12 bases lay in between. CDR3 length: 14 residues. CDR1 and CDR2 from the germline V gene are SGHRS and YFSETQ. DNA for the CDR3: TGCGCCAGCAGCTTACGAGGGGGAAACTACGAGCAGTACTTC. Protein sequence: CASSLRGGNYEQYF. The whole variable domain, remainder taken from reference TRBV5-1 and TRBJ2-7, is KAGVTQTPRYLIKTRGQQVTLSCSPISGHRSVSWYQQTPGQGLQFLFEYFSETQRNKGNFPGRFSGRQFSNSRSEMNVSTLELGDSALYLCASSLRGGNYEQYFGPGTRLTVT.

This clonotype was found many times. The chain has TRBV30 and TRBJ2-7, with D possibly TRBD1 on 5 matching bases. The length of the CDR3 is 13 residues. The germline V gene encodes CDR1 GTSNPN and CDR2 SVGIG (reference sequence). Trimming cost V 0 bases and J 3 bases, with 9 bases left between them. CDR3 in DNA: TGTGCCTGGAGTGTTCGACAGTTCTACGAGCAGTACTTC. Protein product: CAWSVRQFYEQYF.

The table lists this clonotype with many counts. V and J are TRBV11-2 and TRBJ2-5; 12 nucleotides align to TRBD2. CDR1 is SGHAT, CDR2 FQNNGV, per germline. The CDR3 is 16 amino acids. The J segment lost 4 bases and the V segment lost 5 bases, leaving 8 bases of the junction unmatched. DNA for the CDR3: TGTGCCAGCAGCCCGGGCAAGACTAGCGGGAGAGAGACCCAGTACTTC. Its translation is CASSPGKTSGRETQYF.

This clonotype occurred many times. The chain is built from TRBV7-3 and TRBJ1-1; D unresolved. The V end was cut by 1 base, the J end by 1 base, with 10 bases between. CDR1 is SGHTA and CDR2 is FQGTGA in the germline V gene. CDR3 length equals 15 residues. The CDR3 DNA reads TGTGCCAGCAGCTTAAAAGGGCACGGGAACACTGAAGCTTTCTTT. Its protein product is CASSLKGHGNTEAFF.

This clonotype was seen a handful of times. The rearrangement joins TRBV27 to TRBJ2-2, with TRBD2 matching 10 bases. The V gene's germline CDR1 is MNHEY and CDR2 SMNVEV (reference sequence). The ends lost 0 bases at V and 1 base at J; junction bases unmatched: 5. This CDR3 is built from 18 residues. For the CDR3, the DNA is TGTGCCAGCAGTTTATCGGTCGGGACTAGCGTGAACACCGGGGAGCTGTTTTTT. Translating it yields CASSLSVGTSVNTGELFF.

The J gene is TRBJ1-1, the V gene TRBV29-1; D ambiguous. Trimming removed 3 bases from V and 1 base from J, with 6 bases in between. The length of the CDR3 is 12 residues. From germline, CDR1 is SQVTM and CDR2 ANQGSEA. The CDR3 region is CSVEKGNTEAFF. CDR3 in DNA: TGCAGCGTTGAGAAGGGGAACACTGAAGCTTTCTTT. Using reference TRBV29-1 and TRBJ1-1 for the parts outside the CDR3, the full variable domain is SAVISQKPSRDICQRGTSLTIQCQVDSQVTMMFWYRQQPGQSLTLIATANQGSEATYESGFVIDKFPISRPNLTFSTLTVSNMSPEDSSIYLCSVEKGNTEAFFGQGTRLTVV.

There are a few counts of this clonotype. V is TRBV6-2 or TRBV6-3 and J is TRBJ2-3, with 9 bases that match TRBD2. The CDR3 extends over 13 amino acids. CDR1 is MNHEY and CDR2 is SVGEGT in the germline V gene. The V segment lost 10 bases and the J segment 9 bases; nucleotides outside the gene matches: 11. Here the CDR3 reads CATTGTSLGTQYF. For the CDR3, the DNA is TGTGCCACCACGGGGACTAGCCTTGGAACGCAGTATTTT.

This clonotype appeared a few times. The chain combines TRBV4-1 with TRBJ1-4; 7 bases match TRBD1. Trimming removed 4 bases from V and 4 bases from J; junction bases left unmatched: 6. This CDR3 spans 15 amino acids. Germline CDR1 is MGHRA and CDR2 is YSYEKL. In DNA form, the CDR3 reads TGCGCCAGCAGCCGACAGGGACAGAGTAATGAAAAACTGTTTTTT. Amino acids: CASSRQGQSNEKLFF.

This clonotype showed up just a few times. The rearrangement links TRBV6-5 to TRBJ1-1; D remains ambiguous. The germline gives CDR1 MNHEY, CDR2 SVGAGI. V shed 0 bases and J shed 3 bases, with 8 bases lying between them. The CDR3 extends over 14 amino acids. The CDR3, as DNA: TGTGCCAGCAGTTACTCTGCTGGGGACACTGAAGCTTTCTTT. It is translated as CASSYSAGDTEAFF.

J is TRBJ1-1 and V is TRBV19, with TRBD1 as a possible D gene (5 bases). The CDR3 spans 15 residues. V was shortened by 5 bases and J by 3 bases, with 16 bases between the two germline ends. Germline CDR1 is LNHDA and CDR2 is SQIVND (reference sequence). As DNA, the CDR3 is TGTGCCAGTAGTTCGACGGACGGACACTACACTGAAGCTTTCTTT. Residues: CASSSTDGHYTEAFF.

In this sample, this clonotype turned up many times. The J gene is TRBJ2-1, the V gene TRBV6-1; 8 bases map to TRBD2. Germline V gives CDR1 MNHNS, CDR2 SASEGT. The CDR3 extends over 16 amino acids. V shed 0 bases and J 6 bases; nucleotides not matched to a gene: 7. The DNA for the CDR3 is TGTGCCAGCAGTGAAGCTGGAGCGGGAGTCGGCAATGAGCAGTTCTTC. Translated, it gives CASSEAGAGVGNEQFF.

This chain uses TRBV7-9 with TRBJ2-2, with D possibly matching TRBD2 (5 bases). With 11 bases removed from V and 5 bases from J, the gap between germline ends came to 9 bases. Germline V CDR1 and CDR2: SEHNR, FQNEAQ (reference sequence). This CDR3 region has 11 residues. This CDR3 is CASKRTGELFF. CDR3 in DNA: TGTGCCTCAAAGCGGACCGGGGAGCTGTTTTTT.

This clonotype was seen a few times. The chain couples TRBV10-3 to TRBJ2-7; 8 bases agree with TRBD1. CDR1 is ENHRY, CDR2 SYGVKD, per germline. V shed 0 bases and J 6 bases; nucleotides not matched to a gene: 7. The CDR3 extends over 15 amino acids. CDR3 loop: CAISESRAGGGEQYF. In nucleotides, the CDR3 is TGTGCCATCAGTGAGTCGAGGGCAGGGGGCGGCGAGCAGTACTTC.

This clonotype was recorded at least ten times. The chain links TRBV20-1 to TRBJ1-6, with a possible D match to TRBD1 (5 bases). Germline loops: CDR1 DFQATT, CDR2 SNEGSKA (reference sequence). V lost 3 bases and J lost 10, with 13 bases in between. This CDR3 is 13 amino acids long. In DNA, the CDR3 is TGCAGTGCTAGCGCAGGGAAGGGATCACCCCTCCACTTT. Protein sequence: CSASAGKGSPLHF.

V is TRBV20-1 and J is TRBJ1-5, with D unresolved. The germline V and J ends were trimmed by 3 bases and 6 bases, with 21 bases remaining between them. The CDR3 has 16 residues. Germline V gene sequence: CDR1 DFQATT, CDR2 SNEGSKA (reference sequence). The DNA for the CDR3 is TGCAGTGCTAGTCCGGCTGCGCAGGCCGGCACTCAGCCCCAGCATTTT. It translates to CSASPAAQAGTQPQHF.

The chain carries TRBV27 and TRBJ2-1, with 13 bases identical to TRBD2. There are 16 residues in the CDR3. Trimming took 11 bases from V and 3 from J; bases not matched to a gene: 10. The germline gives CDR1 MNHEY, CDR2 SMNVEV (reference sequence). CDR3 DNA sequence: TGTGCCGCCCTGGGGGGACTAGCGGGAAGCTACAATGAGCAGTTCTTC. It codes for CAALGGLAGSYNEQFF.

This clonotype occurred a few times. The V gene is TRBV19, the J gene TRBJ2-5; perhaps D is TRBD1 or TRBD2 (5 bases each). Per the germline V gene, CDR1 is LNHDA and CDR2 is SQIVND (reference sequence). Trimming left V 6 bases short and J 5 bases short, with 10 bases between. This CDR3 is built from 12 residues. Here the CDR3 reads CASRRGVETQYF. In nucleotides, the CDR3 is TGTGCCAGTAGGAGGGGCGTGGAGACCCAGTACTTC. Full variable domain (missing parts from reference TRBV19 and TRBJ2-5): DGGITQSPKYLFRKEGQNVTLSCEQNLNHDAMYWYRQDPGQGLRLIYYSQIVNDFQKGDIAEGYSVSREKKESFPLTVTSAQKNPTAFYLCASRRGVETQYFGPGTRLLVL.

This clonotype was counted ten times or more. This chain joins TRBV30 and TRBJ2-5, with 7 positions matching TRBD2. The CDR3 sequence is 16 residues long. The junction had 16 bases not matched to a gene; V was cut back by 4 bases and J by 5 bases. Germline CDR1 and CDR2: GTSNPN and SVGIG (reference sequence). CDR3 coding DNA: TGTGCCTGGACCGTGGGAGGGGTAGGGTTTGGTGAGACCCAGTACTTC. Its protein is CAWTVGGVGFGETQYF.

There are a few counts of this clonotype. The chain combines TRBV7-2 with TRBJ2-5; TRBD1 or TRBD2 may be the D gene (5 bases each). The CDR3 is 16 amino acids. Germline V gene sequence: CDR1 SGHTA, CDR2 FQGNSA. Trimming pared 5 bases from V and 0 bases from J, leaving 16 bases between. The CDR3 DNA follows: TGTGCCAGCAGCGGGGCGTGGGAGACGTACCAAGAGACCCAGTACTTC. As protein: CASSGAWETYQETQYF. Full variable domain (rest looked up from reference TRBV7-2 and TRBJ2-5): GAGVSQSPSNKVTEKGKDVELRCDPISGHTALYWYRQSLGQGLEFLIYFQGNSAPDKSGLPSDRFSAERTGGSVSTLTIQRTQQEDSAVYLCASSGAWETYQETQYFGPGTRLLVL.

This clonotype has a count of ten or more. Here the CDR3 reads CASSWGLANEQFF. The CDR3 bases are TGTGCCAGCAGTTGGGGACTAGCCAATGAGCAGTTCTTC. The V and J genes are TRBV27 and TRBJ2-1; 9 bases are a match to TRBD2. Germline CDR1 MNHEY, CDR2 SMNVEV (reference sequence). The CDR3 totals 13 residues. V lost 4 bases and J lost 6; bases outside the gene matches: 1.

The chain is built from TRBV9 and TRBJ2-3; 9 bases map to TRBD2. V dropped 4 bases and J dropped 7; count of bases not matched to a gene: 7. Germline CDR1 and CDR2: SGDLS and YYNGEE. The CDR3 has 14 residues. In DNA, the CDR3 is TGTGCCAGCAGCCCCAGACTAGCGGTAAATACGCAGTATTTT. Translating gives CASSPRLAVNTQYF. Combining the CDR3 with reference TRBV9 and TRBJ2-3 gives the whole variable domain DSGVTQTPKHLITATGQRVTLRCSPRSGDLSVYWYQQSLDQGLQFLIQYYNGEERAKGNILERFSAQQFPDLHSELNLSSLELGDSALYFCASSPRLAVNTQYFGPGTRLTVL.

The sample holds many counts of this clonotype. This rearrangement joins TRBV2 to TRBJ2-1; TRBD2 might be the D (5 bases). The germline V and J ends were trimmed by 6 bases and 7 bases, with 10 bases remaining between them. CDR1 and CDR2 (germline): SNHLY, FYNNEI. This CDR3 spans 12 amino acids. The CDR3 is CASRGDGNEQFF. DNA for the CDR3: TGTGCCAGCAGGGGAGATGGAAATGAGCAGTTCTTC.